The clone carrying this T cell receptor beta chain was seen repeatedly, ten times or more. Its antigen is unidentified. Germline V gene sequence: CDR1 SGHTA, CDR2 FQGTGA. Trimming removed 1 base at V and 6 bases at J, with 24 bases between. The CDR3 is 19 residues long. Amplifying from RNA transcripts, the study obtained TCR beta CDR3 regions. Second-round multiplex PCR came after first-round RT-PCR with HTBI primers. TCRdb re-analysed the multiplex PCR reads in MiXCR, keeping a single row per CDR3 protein. The sample has about 370,000 distinct CDR3 sequences, approximately 18% seen once. The data stem from a study of Graves' ophthalmopathy and Graves' hyperthyroidism. General study findings and limits: The blood repertoire also included most expanded thyroid clonotypes above 0.001 frequency.

Specimen: peripheral blood. V is TRBV7-3 and J is TRBJ2-2; D is possibly TRBD1 (6 bases). The sequence was collected from an adult woman with stable Graves' hyperthyroidism. CDR3 amino acids: CASSLINRVGQQGPGELFF. DNA for the CDR3: TGTGCCAGCAGCTTAATAAATCGGGTGGGTCAACAGGGTCCCGGGGAGCTGTTTTTT. Combining the CDR3 with reference TRBV7-3 and TRBJ2-2 gives the whole variable domain GAGVSQTPSNKVTEKGKYVELRCDPISGHTALYWYRQSLGQGPEFLIYFQGTGAADDSGLPNDRFFAVRPEGSVSTLKIQRTERGDSAVYLCASSLINRVGQQGPGELFFGEGSRLTVL.